This entry features one TCR beta chain sequence. This CDR3 is built from 12 residues. V lost 5 bases and J lost 1, with 8 bases in between. Germline CDR1 reads SQVTM; CDR2 reads ANQGSEA. These data belong to a study of blood T cell repertoires in COVID-19. Study summary: Both acute and convalescent COVID-19 samples were obtained from the United States, Italy and Spain.

In the authors' workflow: It was from reference gene primer amplification that nucleated cell counts were estimated. Produced via immunoSEQ multiplex PCR; TCRdb's table is partial and in-frame only. V and J calls and clone size come straight from that table; D and trimming were deduced from the DNA. This sample has about 250,000 clones; around 90% occur once, and the top ten carry over 6%. Participant reports of clinical history set cohort assignment. This chain links TRBV29-1 with TRBJ2-5; possible D gene TRBD1, 6 bases. This clonotype was obtained from a young woman with acute COVID-19. Sample: PBMCs or T cells enriched from blood (not recorded which). The CDR3 nucleotides read TGCAGCGTTCGGACAGTCCAAGAGACCCAGTACTTC. It specifies CSVRTVQETQYF.